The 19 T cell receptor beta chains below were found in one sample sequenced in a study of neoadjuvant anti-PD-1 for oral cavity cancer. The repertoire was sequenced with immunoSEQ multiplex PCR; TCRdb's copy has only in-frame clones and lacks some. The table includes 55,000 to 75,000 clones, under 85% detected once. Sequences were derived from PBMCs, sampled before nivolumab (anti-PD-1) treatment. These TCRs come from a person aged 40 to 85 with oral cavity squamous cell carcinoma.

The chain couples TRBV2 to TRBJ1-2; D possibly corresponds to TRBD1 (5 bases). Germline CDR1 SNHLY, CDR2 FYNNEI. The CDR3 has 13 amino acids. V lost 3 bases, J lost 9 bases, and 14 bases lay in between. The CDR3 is CASSDGQGMRYTF. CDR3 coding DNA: TGTGCCAGCAGTGATGGTCAGGGTATGCGCTACACCTTC.

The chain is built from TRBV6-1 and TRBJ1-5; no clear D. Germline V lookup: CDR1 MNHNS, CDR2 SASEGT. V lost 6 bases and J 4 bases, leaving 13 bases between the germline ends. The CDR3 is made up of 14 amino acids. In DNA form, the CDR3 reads TGTGCCAGCAGCGGACTTATCGGTAATCAGCCCCAGCATTTT. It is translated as CASSGLIGNQPQHF.

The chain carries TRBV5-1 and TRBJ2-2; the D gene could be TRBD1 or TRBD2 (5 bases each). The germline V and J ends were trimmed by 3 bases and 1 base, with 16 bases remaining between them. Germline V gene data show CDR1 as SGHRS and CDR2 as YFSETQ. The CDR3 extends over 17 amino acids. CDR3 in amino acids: CASSSGPRGRNTGELFF. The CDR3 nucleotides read TGCGCCAGCAGCTCGGGACCCCGCGGAAGGAACACCGGGGAGCTGTTTTTT.

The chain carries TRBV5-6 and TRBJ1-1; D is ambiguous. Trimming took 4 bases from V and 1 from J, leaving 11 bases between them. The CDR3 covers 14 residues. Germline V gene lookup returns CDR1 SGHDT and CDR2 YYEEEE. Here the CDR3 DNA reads TGTGCCAGCAGCCAAGGACGGAGGAACACTGAAGCTTTCTTT. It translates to CASSQGRRNTEAFF.

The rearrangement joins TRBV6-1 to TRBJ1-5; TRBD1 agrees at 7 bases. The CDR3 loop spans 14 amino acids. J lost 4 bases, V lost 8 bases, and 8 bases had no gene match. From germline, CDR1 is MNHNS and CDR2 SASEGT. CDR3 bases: TGTGCCAGCGTCCCGACAGGGAGAAATCAGCCCCAGCATTTT. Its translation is CASVPTGRNQPQHF.

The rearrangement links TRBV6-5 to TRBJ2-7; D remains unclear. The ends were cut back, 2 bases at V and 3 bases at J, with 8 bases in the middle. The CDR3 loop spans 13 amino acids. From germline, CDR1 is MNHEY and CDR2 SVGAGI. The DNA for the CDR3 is TGTGCCAGCAGTTACGGCCAGAACTACGAGCAGTACTTC. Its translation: CASSYGQNYEQYF.

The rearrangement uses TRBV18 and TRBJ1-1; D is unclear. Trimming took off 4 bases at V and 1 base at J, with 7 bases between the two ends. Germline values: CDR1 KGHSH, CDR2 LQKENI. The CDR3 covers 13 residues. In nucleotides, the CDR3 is TGTGCCAGCTCACAGAATAAGAACACTGAAGCTTTCTTT. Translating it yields CASSQNKNTEAFF.

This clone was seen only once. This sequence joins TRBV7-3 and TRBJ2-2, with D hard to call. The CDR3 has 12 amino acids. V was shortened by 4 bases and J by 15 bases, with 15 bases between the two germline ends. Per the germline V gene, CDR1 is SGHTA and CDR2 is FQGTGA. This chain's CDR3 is CASSSGRAMMFF. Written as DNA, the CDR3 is TGTGCCAGCAGCTCTGGTCGGGCGATGATGTTTTTT.

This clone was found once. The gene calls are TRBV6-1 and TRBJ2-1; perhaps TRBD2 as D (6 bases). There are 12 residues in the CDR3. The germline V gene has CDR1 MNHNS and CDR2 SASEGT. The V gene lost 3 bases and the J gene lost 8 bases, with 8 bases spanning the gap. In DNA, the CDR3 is TGTGCCAGCAGTGAGCCGGGGGATGAGCAGTTCTTC. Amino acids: CASSEPGDEQFF.

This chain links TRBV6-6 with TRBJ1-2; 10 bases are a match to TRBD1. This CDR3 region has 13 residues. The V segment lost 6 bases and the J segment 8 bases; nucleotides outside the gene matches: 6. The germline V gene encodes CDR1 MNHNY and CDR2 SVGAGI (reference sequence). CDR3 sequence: CASRTGTGVGYTF. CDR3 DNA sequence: TGTGCCAGCAGAACAGGGACAGGGGTAGGCTACACCTTC.

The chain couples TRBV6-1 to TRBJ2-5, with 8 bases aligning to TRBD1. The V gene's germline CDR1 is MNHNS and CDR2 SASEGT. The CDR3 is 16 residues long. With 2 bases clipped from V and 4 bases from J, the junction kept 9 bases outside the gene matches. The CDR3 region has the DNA TGTGCCAGCAGTGAATTCGACAGGGGAACGTCAGAGACCCAGTACTTC. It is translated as CASSEFDRGTSETQYF.

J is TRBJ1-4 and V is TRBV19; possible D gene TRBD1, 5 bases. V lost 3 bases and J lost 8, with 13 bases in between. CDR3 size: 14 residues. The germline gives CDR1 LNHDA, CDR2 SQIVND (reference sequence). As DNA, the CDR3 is TGTGCCAGTAGTATCCTAGGGGTTCGCGAAAAACTGTTTTTT. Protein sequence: CASSILGVREKLFF.

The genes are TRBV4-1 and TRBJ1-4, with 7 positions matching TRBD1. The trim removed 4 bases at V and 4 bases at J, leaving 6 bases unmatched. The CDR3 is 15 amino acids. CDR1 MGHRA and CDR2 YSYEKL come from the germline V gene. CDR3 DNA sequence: TGCGCCAGCAGCCCCTGGGACAGACATAATGAAAAACTGTTTTTT. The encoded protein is CASSPWDRHNEKLFF.

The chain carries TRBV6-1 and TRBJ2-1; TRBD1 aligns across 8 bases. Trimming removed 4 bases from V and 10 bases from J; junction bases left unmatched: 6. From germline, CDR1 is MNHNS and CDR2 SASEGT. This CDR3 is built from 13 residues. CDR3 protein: CASSGVNRGEQFF. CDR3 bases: TGTGCCAGCAGTGGAGTTAACAGGGGGGAGCAGTTCTTC.

The CDR3 reads CASSLPGFDTGELFF. CDR3 DNA sequence: TGTGCCAGCAGCTTACCTGGGTTCGACACCGGGGAGCTGTTTTTT. The chain combines TRBV5-6 with TRBJ2-2, with D unclear. V shed 2 bases and J shed 3 bases, with 11 bases lying between them. From germline, CDR1 is SGHDT and CDR2 YYEEEE. This CDR3 contains 15 residues.

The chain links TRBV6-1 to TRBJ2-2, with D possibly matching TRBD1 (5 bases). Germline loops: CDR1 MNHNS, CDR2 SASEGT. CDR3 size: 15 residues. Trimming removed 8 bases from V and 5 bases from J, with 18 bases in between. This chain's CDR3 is CASLPAGMETGELFF. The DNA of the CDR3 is TGTGCCAGCCTCCCTGCAGGGATGGAAACCGGGGAGCTGTTTTTT.

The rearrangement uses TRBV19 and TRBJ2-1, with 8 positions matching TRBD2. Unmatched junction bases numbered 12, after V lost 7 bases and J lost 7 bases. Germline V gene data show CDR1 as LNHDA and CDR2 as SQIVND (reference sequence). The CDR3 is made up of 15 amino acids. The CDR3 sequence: CASKSAAGGKNEQFF. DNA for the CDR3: TGTGCCAGTAAGAGCGCGGCGGGAGGTAAGAATGAGCAGTTCTTC. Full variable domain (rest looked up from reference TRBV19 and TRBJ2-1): DGGITQSPKYLFRKEGQNVTLSCEQNLNHDAMYWYRQDPGQGLRLIYYSQIVNDFQKGDIAEGYSVSREKKESFPLTVTSAQKNPTAFYLCASKSAAGGKNEQFFGPGTRLTVL.

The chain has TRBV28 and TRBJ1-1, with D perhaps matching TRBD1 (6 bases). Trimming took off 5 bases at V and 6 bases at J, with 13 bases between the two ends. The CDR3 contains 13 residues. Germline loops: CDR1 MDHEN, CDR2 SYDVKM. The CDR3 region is CASSQGTLPEAFF. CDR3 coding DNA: TGTGCCAGCAGTCAAGGGACACTCCCTGAAGCTTTCTTT.

For the CDR3, the DNA is TGCGCCAGCAGCTGGGGCGGGACTGTTGCCTACGAGCAGTACTTC. Translation gives CASSWGGTVAYEQYF. The chain carries TRBV5-1 and TRBJ2-7; D perhaps matches TRBD2 (6 bases). Germline loops: CDR1 SGHRS, CDR2 YFSETQ. The CDR3 extends over 15 amino acids. Trimming pared 3 bases from V and 2 bases from J, leaving 15 bases between. Full variable domain (remainder filled in from reference TRBV5-1 and TRBJ2-7): KAGVTQTPRYLIKTRGQQVTLSCSPISGHRSVSWYQQTPGQGLQFLFEYFSETQRNKGNFPGRFSGRQFSNSRSEMNVSTLELGDSALYLCASSWGGTVAYEQYFGPGTRLTVT.